This record covers a single T cell receptor (beta chain). Its antigen is undetermined. The data derive from a study of long-term antiretroviral therapy in people with HIV. Broader study findings: Transplant-donor-level diversity was not reached after ART, though diversity increased.

The libraries were made with immunoSEQ v3.0 at survey level. The method was immunoSEQ multiplex PCR; TCRdb's version includes in-frame clones alone and lacks a portion of them. The sample contains tens of thousands of clones, about 85% of which appear only once. There are 14 residues in the CDR3. Germline CDR1 is SGHVS and CDR2 is FQNEAQ. Trimming took 1 base from V and 5 from J, leaving 11 bases between them. Per donor, a minimum of one pre-ART and a minimum of two post-ART PBMC samples were available. Ahead of DNA extraction, samples held roughly 1-11 million cryopreserved PBMC each. This sequence originates from a man aged 40-49 years with HIV. The sample here was unsorted PBMCs, taken 2.3 years after starting antiretroviral therapy. The V call is TRBV7-8, the J call TRBJ2-5; D may be TRBD2 (5 bases). The CDR3 DNA reads as TGTGCCAGCAGCTTAGATCCTGGGGAGGAGACCCAGTACTTC. It codes for CASSLDPGEETQYF.